What follows are 30 T cell receptor beta chains derived from one specimen sequenced in a study of blood T cells in healthy people across ages (dated by TCRdb to between 2014 and 2017). Libraries were prepared through 5' RACE. This sample was sequenced with an Illumina HiSeq 2500. A second PCR of about 7 to 12 cycles was run with a J-beta primer mix and a sample-barcoded 5' primer. The raw public reads went through TCRdb reprocessing: fastp at Q25, MiXCR clone calling, in-frame beta chains kept. Here each entry gathers all rows of one CDR3 protein and keeps the most common genes and DNA. This sample holds about 810,000 distinct CDR3 sequences; roughly 34% were observed only once. The top ten clones comprise 10% to 15% of the sample. The sequenced sample was blood. These receptors were obtained from a man aged 18 to 35 in good health.

This clonotype came up many times. The chain has TRBV20-1 and TRBJ2-5; no definite D call. The CDR3 spans 10 residues. V was pared by 7 bases and J by 6 bases, with 9 bases between. Germline CDR1 reads DFQATT; CDR2 reads SNEGSKA (reference sequence). The chain's CDR3 is CSVFHQTQYF. The CDR3 region has the DNA TGCAGTGTGTTCCATCAGACCCAGTACTTC.

The chain has TRBV6-2 or TRBV6-3 and TRBJ2-7, with D perhaps TRBD1 (5 bases). The length of the CDR3 is 17 residues. Trimming removed 5 bases from V and 1 base from J, with 21 bases in between. Germline values: CDR1 MNHEY, CDR2 SVGEGT. This CDR3 reads CASSPLYRNRFSYEQYF. CDR3 nucleotides: TGTGCCAGCAGTCCACTCTACAGGAATCGGTTTTCCTACGAGCAGTACTTC.

For the CDR3, the DNA is TGTGCCAGCCAGGGAGCAAACACAGATACGCAGTATTTT. Protein product: CASQGANTDTQYF. This chain uses TRBV19 with TRBJ2-3; TRBD1 or TRBD2 may be the D gene (5 bases each). The V and J ends lost 9 bases and 2 bases respectively, with 12 bases between them. CDR1 and CDR2 from the germline V gene are LNHDA and SQIVND (reference sequence). The CDR3 sequence is 13 residues long.

This clonotype showed up just a few times. The chain uses TRBV12-3 or TRBV12-4 and TRBJ2-2, with D perhaps TRBD1 (6 bases). The V end lost 6 bases, the J end lost 2 bases, and 10 bases lay between the germline ends. The CDR3 spans 14 residues. The CDR3 here is CASSPGHNTGELFF. The CDR3 bases are TGTGCCAGCAGCCCGGGACACAACACCGGGGAGCTGTTTTTT.

This clonotype showed up just a few times. The chain carries TRBV10-3 and TRBJ2-7; the D is unclear. Per germline, CDR1 ENHRY and CDR2 SYGVKD. The CDR3 runs to 13 residues. Trimming removed 6 bases from V and 7 bases from J, with 16 bases in between. CDR3 bases: TGTGCCATCAGAGGGCCTCTCTACAATGAGCAGTACTTC. It encodes CAIRGPLYNEQYF.

The CDR3 coding sequence is TGTGCCAGCAGCGTAGGACAGTGTACCAGCTTGCAGTTCTTC. This translates into CASSVGQCTSLQFF. The J gene is TRBJ2-1, the V gene TRBV9, with D maybe TRBD1 (5 bases). The V end was cut by 0 bases, the J end by 12 bases, with 16 bases between. The germline V gene encodes CDR1 SGDLS and CDR2 YYNGEE. The CDR3 length is 14 residues.

The chain joins TRBV4-2 to TRBJ2-1; TRBD2 matches at 8 bases. Losses at the gene ends were 4 bases for V and 4 bases for J; bases not matched to a gene: 9. Germline values: CDR1 LGHNA, CDR2 YNFKEQ. CDR3 length: 16 residues. This CDR3 is CASSLNSGTQYNEQFF. CDR3 nucleotide sequence: TGTGCCAGCAGCCTTAATAGCGGGACTCAGTACAATGAGCAGTTCTTC.

The J gene is TRBJ2-7, the V gene TRBV7-2; the match to TRBD2 covers 7 bases. This CDR3 has 15 residues. Germline CDR1 SGHTA, CDR2 FQGNSA. J gave up 5 bases and V 5 bases, and 12 bases lay outside the gene matches. CDR3 sequence: CASSPRVAGEDEQYF. For the CDR3, the DNA is TGTGCCAGCAGCCCCAGGGTGGCGGGGGAGGACGAGCAGTACTTC.

This clonotype was recorded at least ten times. V gene TRBV6-4 combines with J gene TRBJ2-5, with 7 bases identical to TRBD1. CDR3 length: 14 residues. V lost 5 bases to trimming and J lost 2 bases; unmatched junction nucleotides: 5. Germline CDR1 MRHNA, CDR2 SNTAGT. CDR3 nucleotide sequence: TGTGCCAGCAGTCGGGACAGCTATCAAGAGACCCAGTACTTC. Translated: CASSRDSYQETQYF.

This CDR3 is CASSVDASSYNEQFF. Here the CDR3 DNA reads TGTGCCAGCAGCGTCGACGCAAGCTCCTACAATGAGCAGTTCTTC. The chain employs TRBV2 and TRBJ2-1; D not resolved. Trimming took off 6 bases at V and 0 bases at J, with 12 bases between the two ends. Germline values: CDR1 SNHLY, CDR2 FYNNEI. The length of the CDR3 is 15 residues.

Many counts were recorded for this clonotype. The V and J genes are TRBV4-2 and TRBJ2-7; weak D call: TRBD1 (5 bases). This CDR3 is 15 amino acids long. In germline, CDR1 is LGHNA, CDR2 YNFKEQ. V shed 0 bases and J shed 3 bases, with 12 bases lying between them. In nucleotides, the CDR3 is TGTGCCAGCAGCCAAGATCGGGCAGGGAACTACGAGCAGTACTTC. Translating gives CASSQDRAGNYEQYF.

This clonotype appeared a few times. This rearrangement joins TRBV10-3 to TRBJ2-5, with TRBD2 matching 7 bases. V was pared by 3 bases and J by 0 bases, with 4 bases of the junction left unmatched. CDR1 and CDR2 (germline): ENHRY, SYGVKD. The CDR3 extends over 15 amino acids. This CDR3 is CAISELGTNQETQYF. The CDR3 nucleotides are TGTGCCATCAGTGAACTCGGGACTAACCAAGAGACCCAGTACTTC.

Notes on this clonotype: With a much larger clone just one base away, this may be a read error. This chain joins TRBV20-1 and TRBJ1-2, with a tentative D call TRBD1 (5 bases). Germline values: CDR1 DFQATT, CDR2 SNEGSKA (reference sequence). This CDR3 is built from 13 residues. Trimming removed 3 bases at V and 8 bases at J, with 16 bases between. The CDR3: CSASVDKEGGYTF. The CDR3 DNA sequence: TGCAGTGCTAGTGTGGACAAGGAAGGAGGCTACACCTTC.

As to this clonotype: One end of the junction is discordant with germline, which a read error may explain. The J gene is TRBJ2-1, the V gene TRBV25-1, with 9 nucleotides matching TRBD1. Germline loops: CDR1 MGHDK, CDR2 SYGVNS. This CDR3 is built from 15 residues. The chain's CDR3 is CASSAPGTGSNEQFF. In DNA, the CDR3 is TGTGCCAGCAGTGCCCCAGGGACAGGGTCCAATGAGCAGTTCTTT.

This clonotype was seen only a few times. The rearrangement uses TRBV7-9 and TRBJ2-3; weak D call: TRBD2 (6 bases). The germline V and J ends were trimmed by 4 bases and 4 bases, with 15 bases remaining between them. This CDR3 is 15 amino acids long. Germline lookup yields CDR1 SEHNR and CDR2 FQNEAQ (reference sequence). In DNA form, the CDR3 reads TGTGCCAGCAGCTCTACCGGGACTTCCCCAGATACGCAGTATTTT. As protein: CASSSTGTSPDTQYF.

The chain recombines TRBV5-5 with TRBJ2-2; D not certain. This CDR3 spans 15 amino acids. Per germline, CDR1 SGHKS and CDR2 YYEKEE (reference sequence). Trimming removed 2 bases at V and 7 bases at J, with 15 bases between. The CDR3 reads CASSFGSSLVGELFF. The CDR3 nucleotides read TGTGCCAGCAGCTTTGGGTCTTCCCTAGTCGGGGAGCTGTTTTTT.

The rearrangement uses TRBV4-1 and TRBJ2-4; 9 nucleotides agree with TRBD2. The germline V gene encodes CDR1 MGHRA and CDR2 YSYEKL. With V trimmed by 1 base and J by 8 bases, 6 bases remained unmatched. CDR3 length: 15 residues. In DNA form, the CDR3 reads TGCGCCAGCAGCCAAGTGGTAGTAGCGGGGGACATTCAGTACTTC. It yields the protein CASSQVVVAGDIQYF.

The rearrangement uses TRBV2 and TRBJ2-2; D assignment may be TRBD1 or TRBD2 (5 bases each). V lost 0 bases to trimming and J lost 4 bases, with 12 bases between them. Germline V lookup: CDR1 SNHLY, CDR2 FYNNEI. The CDR3 runs to 16 residues. The CDR3 here is CASSEAGRETTGELFF. The CDR3 region has the DNA TGTGCCAGCAGTGAAGCTGGCAGGGAGACCACCGGGGAGCTGTTTTTT.

This clonotype appeared many times. The chain carries TRBV12-3 or TRBV12-4 and TRBJ1-2; D uncertain. The V end was cut by 6 bases, the J end by 0 bases, with 8 bases between. This CDR3 is built from 13 residues. For the CDR3, the DNA is TGTGCCAGCAGGAAAATCCCTAACTATGGCTACACCTTC. Its protein is CASRKIPNYGYTF.

The chain employs TRBV5-4 and TRBJ2-3, with a possible D match to TRBD1 (6 bases). There are 17 residues in the CDR3. From germline, CDR1 is SGHNT and CDR2 YYREEE (reference sequence). V lost 4 bases to trimming and J lost 2 bases, with 20 bases between them. This CDR3 reads CASSNLDRSTPTDTQYF. CDR3 nucleotide sequence: TGTGCCAGCAGCAACTTGGACAGATCAACCCCCACAGATACGCAGTATTTT.

This clonotype was counted many times. This chain connects TRBV12-3 or TRBV12-4 to TRBJ2-1, with a possible D match to TRBD2 (5 bases). V lost 0 bases, J lost 7 bases, and 13 bases lay in between. The length of the CDR3 is 15 residues. The DNA of the CDR3 is TGTGCCAGCAGTTTAGCCCGGGGTGGGATGAATGAGCAGTTCTTC. Translated: CASSLARGGMNEQFF.

V and J are TRBV10-3 and TRBJ1-2; 10 nucleotides match TRBD1. With V trimmed by 3 bases and J by 8 bases, 3 bases remained unmatched. The CDR3 extends over 13 amino acids. Germline V gene lookup returns CDR1 ENHRY and CDR2 SYGVKD. CDR3 in amino acids: CAISEDRGRGYTF. The CDR3 coding sequence is TGTGCCATCAGTGAAGACAGGGGGCGCGGCTACACCTTC.

As concerns this clonotype: The junction does not match germline at one end; this may be a read error. The V gene is TRBV11-1, the J gene TRBJ1-6; weak D call: TRBD1 (5 bases). Germline V gene lookup returns CDR1 SGHAT and CDR2 FQDESV (reference sequence). The CDR3 contains 16 residues. CDR3 in DNA: TGTGCCAGCAGCGGAGACTATGGGACGGGCCCGTCACCCCCCCACTTT. This gives the protein CASSGDYGTGPSPPHF.

At least ten counts were recorded for this clonotype. The rearrangement uses TRBV12-3 or TRBV12-4 and TRBJ2-1, with D hard to call. The CDR3 length is 11 residues. V lost 11 bases, J lost 7 bases, and 12 bases lay in between. In nucleotides, the CDR3 is TGTGCCGGCGCCTGGGGAAATGAGCAGTTCTTC. It yields the protein CAGAWGNEQFF.

This clonotype was seen a few times. This sequence joins TRBV7-2 and TRBJ1-5, with 8 bases that match TRBD1. The CDR3 runs 14 residues. The germline gives CDR1 SGHTA, CDR2 FQGNSA. Trimming cost V 3 bases and J 6 bases; bases outside gene matches: 4. CDR3 amino acids: CASSFQGAAQPQHF. The CDR3 DNA sequence: TGTGCCAGCAGCTTCCAGGGGGCCGCTCAGCCCCAGCATTTT.

This clonotype occurred a few times. The V call is TRBV4-3, the J call TRBJ1-2; D may be TRBD1 (5 bases). Trimming took 0 bases from V and 5 from J, leaving 10 bases between them. CDR3 length: 14 residues. Germline CDR1 reads LGHNA; CDR2 reads YSLEER. For the CDR3, the DNA is TGCGCCAGCAGCCAAGATAAAGCAGGGTATGGCTACACCTTC. This codes for CASSQDKAGYGYTF.

This clonotype came up a few times. V is TRBV14 and J is TRBJ2-1; no clear D gene. Germline lookup yields CDR1 SGHDN and CDR2 FVKESK. Trimming took 4 bases from V and 0 from J, leaving 10 bases between them. CDR3 size: 15 residues. DNA of the CDR3: TGTGCCAGCAGCCGGGCCGTCAGCTCCTACAATGAGCAGTTCTTC. Amino acid sequence: CASSRAVSSYNEQFF.

This clonotype appeared a single time. The junction shows a germline mismatch at one end, possibly a read error. The chain has TRBV12-3 or TRBV12-4 and TRBJ1-6; no clear D. The CDR3 runs to 15 residues. The CDR3 bases are TGTGCCAGCAGTCCGGACTCAGGCGGTAATTCACCCCCCCACTTT. Translation gives CASSPDSGGNSPPHF.

Points on this clonotype: This may be a read error: a much more frequent sequence differs by one nucleotide. The chain employs TRBV29-1 and TRBJ2-1, with TRBD1 matching over 7 bases. CDR3 length equals 11 residues. Germline V gene lookup returns CDR1 SQVTM and CDR2 ANQGSEA. The CDR3 region is CCTGQYNEQFF. The CDR3 coding sequence is TGCTGCACGGGACAGTACAATGAGCAGTTCTTC.

This clonotype was observed at least ten times. The chain carries TRBV2 and TRBJ2-1, with 7 bases fitting TRBD1. V lost 7 bases, J lost 0 bases, and 6 bases stayed unmatched. Germline V gene sequence: CDR1 SNHLY, CDR2 FYNNEI. This CDR3 has 15 amino acids. The CDR3 sequence: CASNRRDSSYNEQFF. As DNA, the CDR3 is TGTGCCAGCAATCGAAGGGACAGCTCCTACAATGAGCAGTTCTTC.